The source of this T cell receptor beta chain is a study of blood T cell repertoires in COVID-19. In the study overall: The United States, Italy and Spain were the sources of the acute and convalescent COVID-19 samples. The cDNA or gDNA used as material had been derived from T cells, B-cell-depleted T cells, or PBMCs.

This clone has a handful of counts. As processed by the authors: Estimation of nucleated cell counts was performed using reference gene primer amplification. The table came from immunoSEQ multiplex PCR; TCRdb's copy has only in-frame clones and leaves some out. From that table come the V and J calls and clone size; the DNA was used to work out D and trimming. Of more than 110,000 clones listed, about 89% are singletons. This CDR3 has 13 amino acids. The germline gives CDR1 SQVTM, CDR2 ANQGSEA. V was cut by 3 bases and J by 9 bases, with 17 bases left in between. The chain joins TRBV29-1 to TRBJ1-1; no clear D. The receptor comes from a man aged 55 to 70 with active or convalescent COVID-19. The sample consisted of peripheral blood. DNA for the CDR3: TGCAGCGTTGAGGACCGAGGGTGGATCCAAGCTTTCTTT. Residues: CSVEDRGWIQAFF.